A selection of T cell receptor beta chains follows, all from one sample in a study of blood T cell repertoires in COVID-19. Profiled with immunoSEQ multiplex PCR; TCRdb holds only in-frame clones, not every one. This sample has roughly 150,000 clones, with 83% found just once. The sequencing sample was made of peripheral blood. All receptors derive from a woman aged 80 or over with acute or convalescent COVID-19. CDR3s include the opening cysteine and the closing phenylalanine or tryptophan. The D gene is left open where the match is weak. The size entry is marked missing in some rows and otherwise reads once, few, many or a size class.

D gene	V gene	J gene	clone size	CDR3 DNA	CDR3 protein
TRBD1	TRBV10-3	TRBJ1-5	NA	TGTGCCATCAGGGCCGGGACAGGATTTAATAGCAATCAGCCCCAGCATTTT	CAIRAGTGFNSNQPQHF
NA	TRBV29-1	TRBJ1-3	NA	TGCAGCGCCCTCTCGGGCTCTGGAAACACCATATATTTT	CSALSGSGNTIYF
NA	TRBV6-5	TRBJ1-1	NA	TGTGCCAGCAGGACCACCGGGGGGAACACTGAAGCTTTCTTT	CASRTTGGNTEAFF
NA	TRBV12-2	TRBJ2-7	NA	TGTGCAAGTCCCACCTACGAGCAGTACTTC	CASPTYEQYF
NA	TRBV5-8	TRBJ2-5	NA	TGTGCCAGCAGCTTGGACCTGCGGGAGACCCAGTACTTC	CASSLDLRETQYF
NA	TRBV10-3	TRBJ2-3	NA	TGTGCCATCAGTGATTCAGGGCGCTGGACAGATACGCAGTATTTT	CAISDSGRWTDTQYF
TRBD2	TRBV20-1	TRBJ2-3	NA	TGCAGTTCAAGGGAGGGAAATACGCAGTATTTT	CSSREGNTQYF
TRBD1	TRBV19	TRBJ2-2	NA	TGTGCCAGTAGTATTCAGGGGGCGAACACCGGGGAGCTGTTTTTT	CASSIQGANTGELFF
TRBD1	TRBV18	TRBJ1-1	NA	TGTGCCAGCTCACTAGACAGGGGACCTCCTAGGAACACTGAAGCTTTCTTT	CASSLDRGPPRNTEAFF
NA	TRBV30	TRBJ2-1	NA	TGTGCCGCTGGTACAGGGACCTACAATGAGCAGTTCTTC	CAAGTGTYNEQFF
NA	TRBV19	TRBJ2-7	few	TGTGCCAGTAGTATGCGAGACGGGTCCTACGAGCAGTACTTC	CASSMRDGSYEQYF
NA	TRBV3-1/TRBV3-2	TRBJ2-5	NA	TGTGCCAGCAGCCAAGGATTAACAGGAATTTTGACAGGGACCCAGTACTTC	CASSQGLTGILTGTQYF
TRBD2	TRBV6-5	TRBJ2-1	NA	TGTGCCAGCAGTTCGGCGGGAGGGCACAATGAGCAGTTCTTC	CASSSAGGHNEQFF
TRBD1	TRBV19	TRBJ2-3	NA	TGTGCCAGTAGTGATAGGGACAGGGCATCAGATACGCAGTATTTT	CASSDRDRASDTQYF
NA	TRBV4-1	TRBJ2-1	NA	TGCGCCAGCAGCCATGGGTGGGGGGAGACGTACAATGAGCAGTTCTTC	CASSHGWGETYNEQFF
NA	TRBV6-2/TRBV6-3	TRBJ2-5	NA	TGTGCCAGCAGTAGCTTAGGGCGGGGAGGTCGAGAGACCCAGTACTTC	CASSSLGRGGRETQYF
TRBD2	TRBV6-5	TRBJ2-7	NA	TGTGCCAGCAGTCCAGGACTAGCGCTGATTTACGAGCAGTACTTC	CASSPGLALIYEQYF
NA	TRBV28	TRBJ1-1	NA	TGTGCCAGCAGAGACCCCACCCGCGGATACACTGAAGCTTTCTTT	CASRDPTRGYTEAFF
NA	TRBV30	TRBJ2-3	NA	TGTGCCTGGAGTGTACAGAAGACGCAGTATTTT	CAWSVQKTQYF
TRBD1	TRBV24-1	TRBJ2-1	NA	TGTGCCACCTCTTCAACGGACAGGGCCTACAATGAGCAGTTCTTC	CATSSTDRAYNEQFF
NA	TRBV5-4	TRBJ2-7	NA	TGTGCCAGCAGCTTCGGGAGACCCTACGAGCAGTACTTC	CASSFGRPYEQYF
TRBD1	TRBV7-6	TRBJ2-2	NA	TGTGCCAGCAGCTTGCTAACCCGTTCCGGGACAGGGGTTCTTTCGGACACCGGGGAGCTGTTTTTT	CASSLLTRSGTGVLSDTGELFF
TRBD1	TRBV6-5	TRBJ2-7	NA	TGTGCCAGCAGAACCGACAGGGGACCCTACGAGCAGTACTTC	CASRTDRGPYEQYF
NA	TRBV19	TRBJ1-2	few	TGTGCCAGTACCCCGACAGTTGACTATGGCTACACCTTC	CASTPTVDYGYTF
TRBD2	TRBV7-9	TRBJ2-3	NA	TGTGCCAGCAGCTTGCGGCTAGCGGTCACAGATACGCAGTATTTT	CASSLRLAVTDTQYF
NA	TRBV9	TRBJ1-6	NA	TGTGCCAGCAGCGTAGACAGCTCCTATAATTCACCCCTCCACTTT	CASSVDSSYNSPLHF
NA	TRBV3-1/TRBV3-2	TRBJ2-7	once	TGTGCCAGCAGCCAAGCCGGTCAAGGGGATGAGCAGTACTTC	CASSQAGQGDEQYF
TRBD2	TRBV7-9	TRBJ2-5	NA	TGTGCCAGCAGCCCGAGGACTAGCGGGAGGTTAGAGACCCAGTACTTC	CASSPRTSGRLETQYF
NA	TRBV4-3	TRBJ1-5	NA	TGCGCCAGCAGCCAAGAACGCGGGGTCCAGCCCCAGCATTTT	CASSQERGVQPQHF
NA	TRBV18	TRBJ1-6	NA	TGTGCCAGCTCACCCACAGGGAATAATTCACCCCTCCACTTT	CASSPTGNNSPLHF
NA	TRBV21-1	TRBJ1-3	NA	TGTGCCAGCAGCAAAGTTGGAGGGTCTGGAAACACCATATATTTT	CASSKVGGSGNTIYF
TRBD1	TRBV27	TRBJ2-7	NA	TGTGCCAGCCTCCCTACGTCACGGGACAGGGAAAAACCCTACGAGCAGTACTTC	CASLPTSRDREKPYEQYF
NA	TRBV12-3/TRBV12-4	TRBJ2-7	NA	TGTGCCAGCAGTTTCGAGGGTTACGAGCAGTACTTC	CASSFEGYEQYF
TRBD2	TRBV9	TRBJ2-3	NA	TGTGCCAGCAGCGGAAGCGGGGGCTCTTGGGATACGCAGTATTTT	CASSGSGGSWDTQYF
NA	TRBV19	TRBJ2-7	NA	TGTGCCAGTAGTATTTCTCAGGGATACGAGCAGTACTTC	CASSISQGYEQYF
TRBD2	TRBV4-1	TRBJ2-7	few	TGCGCCAGCAGCCAAGAGGCTAGCGGGAGAGGGCACGAGCAGTACTTC	CASSQEASGRGHEQYF
NA	TRBV5-1	TRBJ1-1	NA	TGCGCCAGCAGCACCCCACAGGGCGGGTTGGACACTGAAGCTTTCTTT	CASSTPQGGLDTEAFF
TRBD1	TRBV19	TRBJ1-2	NA	TGTGCCAGTAGTCCGACAGGGACAGGTCATGGCTACACCTTC	CASSPTGTGHGYTF
NA	TRBV6-2/TRBV6-3	TRBJ2-5	NA	TGTGCCAGCAGTTACTCTGGGCTAGCGGAGACCCAGTACTTC	CASSYSGLAETQYF
TRBD1	TRBV19	TRBJ1-1	NA	TGTGCCAGCACAGCCCACGACAGGGGCGGCACTGAAGCTTTCTTT	CASTAHDRGGTEAFF
NA	TRBV24-1	TRBJ2-5	NA	TGTGCCACCAGTGATTCAGGGTTGGAGACCCAGTACTTC	CATSDSGLETQYF
TRBD1	TRBV30	TRBJ2-2	few	TGTGCCTGGAGGGACAGGGGACGGAGCACCGGGGAGCTGTTTTTT	CAWRDRGRSTGELFF
TRBD2	TRBV7-3	TRBJ2-1	NA	TGTGCCAGCAGCGTTAGCGGGGGGAGGGCTAATGAGCAGTTCTTC	CASSVSGGRANEQFF
NA	TRBV7-2	TRBJ1-1	NA	TGTGCCAGCAGCTTAGCGCTTCAGGGGACCACTGAAGCTTTCTTT	CASSLALQGTTEAFF
TRBD1	TRBV7-9	TRBJ1-1	once	TGTGCCAGCAGCGCATCCGGGACAGGGAACACTGAAGCTTTCTTT	CASSASGTGNTEAFF
NA	TRBV7-2	TRBJ2-3	NA	TGTGCCAGCAGCGCCTTGCGGTACACAGATACGCAGTATTTT	CASSALRYTDTQYF